This is a list of T cell receptor beta chains from one sample in a study of Ad26.COV2.S vaccination and SARS-CoV-2 variants. The assay was immunoSEQ multiplex PCR, and TCRdb's table has in-frame clones only and misses some. The table shows about 350,000 clones, with around nine tenths occurring only once. This sample comprised peripheral blood, obtained in a trial of Ad26.COV2.S vaccine versus placebo. The receptors come from a person aged 18-65 years who received the Ad26.COV2.S COVID-19 vaccine or a placebo. Both conserved end residues are part of each CDR3. The D gene is left open where the match is weak. Size tells how often a clone was seen (once, few, many) or the class of an expanded clone, and some rows leave it out.

cdr3_aa: CASSLTGDPSEYTIYF
cdr3_nt: TGTGCCAGCTCACTGACAGGGGACCCCTCTGAATACACCATATATTTT
v_call: TRBV18
j_call: TRBJ1-3
clone_size: once
d_call: TRBD1

cdr3_aa: CATRTGQDEKLFF
cdr3_nt: TGTGCCACCCGGACAGGGCAGGACGAAAAACTGTTTTTT
v_call: TRBV10-3
j_call: TRBJ1-4
clone_size: NA
d_call: TRBD1

cdr3_aa: CASSFGTSRLLQFF
cdr3_nt: TGTGCCAGCAGCTTTGGGACTAGCAGACTTCTGCAGTTCTTC
v_call: TRBV5-6
j_call: TRBJ2-1
clone_size: NA
d_call: TRBD2

cdr3_aa: CASMTGSVAGANVLTF
cdr3_nt: TGTGCCAGTATGACAGGGTCGGTGGCTGGGGCCAACGTCCTGACTTTC
v_call: TRBV19
j_call: TRBJ2-6
clone_size: once
d_call: TRBD1

cdr3_aa: CASSQDESQSGETQYF
cdr3_nt: TGTGCCAGCAGCCAAGACGAGTCCCAATCCGGGGAGACCCAGTACTTC
v_call: TRBV4-2
j_call: TRBJ2-5
clone_size: NA
d_call: NA

cdr3_aa: CASSLSVLGQGWNTEAFF
cdr3_nt: TGTGCCAGCAGTTTATCGGTCTTAGGGCAGGGATGGAACACTGAAGCTTTCTTT
v_call: TRBV27
j_call: TRBJ1-1
clone_size: NA
d_call: NA

cdr3_aa: CASSEAVSYEQYF
cdr3_nt: TGTGCCAGCAGTGAAGCAGTGAGCTACGAGCAGTACTTC
v_call: TRBV6-1
j_call: TRBJ2-7
clone_size: once
d_call: NA

cdr3_aa: CASSSGTGGSEQYF
cdr3_nt: TGCGCCAGCAGTTCCGGGACAGGGGGCTCCGAGCAGTACTTC
v_call: TRBV5-1
j_call: TRBJ2-7
clone_size: NA
d_call: TRBD1

cdr3_aa: CASSLAENTGELFF
cdr3_nt: TGCGCCAGCAGCTTGGCCGAGAACACCGGGGAGCTGTTTTTT
v_call: TRBV5-1
j_call: TRBJ2-2
clone_size: NA
d_call: NA

cdr3_aa: CASSYSISGTSPLHF
cdr3_nt: TGTGCCAGCAGTTACTCGATCTCAGGGACCTCACCCCTCCACTTT
v_call: TRBV6-5
j_call: TRBJ1-6
clone_size: NA
d_call: NA

cdr3_aa: CASDVIPVGREGAFF
cdr3_nt: TGTGCCAGCGACGTAATCCCGGTCGGAAGGGAGGGAGCTTTCTTT
v_call: TRBV6-5
j_call: TRBJ1-1
clone_size: NA
d_call: NA

cdr3_aa: CASSQDGSTDTQYF
cdr3_nt: TGCGCCAGCAGCCAAGATGGAAGCACAGATACGCAGTATTTT
v_call: TRBV4-1
j_call: TRBJ2-3
clone_size: NA
d_call: NA

cdr3_aa: CASSLASQGGPTDTQYF
cdr3_nt: TGCGCCAGCAGCTTGGCCTCCCAGGGGGGGCCCACAGATACGCAGTATTTT
v_call: TRBV5-1
j_call: TRBJ2-3
clone_size: once
d_call: NA

cdr3_aa: CASSQDMTGQGSGNTIYF
cdr3_nt: TGCGCCAGCAGCCAAGACATGACGGGACAGGGATCTGGAAACACCATATATTTT
v_call: TRBV4-3
j_call: TRBJ1-3
clone_size: NA
d_call: TRBD1

cdr3_aa: CASSSRTGGIDQPQHF
cdr3_nt: TGTGCCAGCAGCTCCCGGACAGGGGGCATTGATCAGCCCCAGCATTTT
v_call: TRBV7-2
j_call: TRBJ1-5
clone_size: few
d_call: TRBD1

cdr3_aa: CASRGPGQINSPLHF
cdr3_nt: TGTGCCAGCAGGGGTCCGGGACAGATTAATTCACCCCTCCACTTT
v_call: TRBV6-5
j_call: TRBJ1-6
clone_size: NA
d_call: TRBD1

cdr3_aa: CASSTTGGPSYEQYF
cdr3_nt: TGTGCCAGCAGTACAACAGGGGGCCCCTCATACGAGCAGTACTTC
v_call: TRBV6-2/TRBV6-3
j_call: TRBJ2-7
clone_size: NA
d_call: TRBD1

cdr3_aa: CASSPQGAGELFF
cdr3_nt: TGTGCCAGCTCACCACAGGGGGCCGGGGAGCTGTTTTTT
v_call: TRBV18
j_call: TRBJ2-2
clone_size: NA
d_call: NA

cdr3_aa: CASSFRETQYF
cdr3_nt: TGTGCCAGCAGTTTTAGGGAGACCCAGTACTTC
v_call: TRBV12-3/TRBV12-4
j_call: TRBJ2-5
clone_size: few
d_call: NA

cdr3_aa: CSASLGNEQFF
cdr3_nt: TGCAGTGCTAGTCTGGGGAATGAGCAGTTCTTC
v_call: TRBV20-1
j_call: TRBJ2-1
clone_size: NA
d_call: NA

cdr3_aa: CASSKSLLAGASGHNEQFF
cdr3_nt: TGTGCCAGCAGCAAAAGTCTACTAGCGGGGGCCTCCGGACACAATGAGCAGTTCTTC
v_call: TRBV14
j_call: TRBJ2-1
clone_size: NA
d_call: TRBD2

cdr3_aa: CASSLTVGTGGNPAQYF
cdr3_nt: TGTGCCAGCTCCCTCACTGTCGGGACAGGGGGAAACCCGGCCCAGTACTTC
v_call: TRBV18
j_call: TRBJ2-5
clone_size: NA
d_call: TRBD1

cdr3_aa: CAWGIGTASDTQYF
cdr3_nt: TGTGCCTGGGGCATAGGGACGGCCTCAGATACGCAGTATTTT
v_call: TRBV30
j_call: TRBJ2-3
clone_size: NA
d_call: NA

cdr3_aa: CASSYANRQGNEQYF
cdr3_nt: TGTGCCAGCAGTTATGCTAACCGACAGGGCAACGAGCAGTACTTC
v_call: TRBV6-5
j_call: TRBJ2-7
clone_size: once
d_call: TRBD1

cdr3_aa: CASSPLAGGFHNEQFF
cdr3_nt: TGTGCCAGCAGCCCACTAGCGGGGGGCTTTCACAATGAGCAGTTCTTC
v_call: TRBV7-3
j_call: TRBJ2-1
clone_size: NA
d_call: TRBD2

cdr3_aa: CASRGGVNSPLHF
cdr3_nt: TGTGCCAGCAGAGGTGGGGTCAATTCACCCCTCCACTTT
v_call: TRBV7-3
j_call: TRBJ1-6
clone_size: NA
d_call: NA

cdr3_aa: CASSLEFGEAFF
cdr3_nt: TGTGCCAGCAGCTTAGAATTTGGGGAAGCTTTCTTT
v_call: TRBV11-2
j_call: TRBJ1-1
clone_size: NA
d_call: NA

cdr3_aa: CASSQDYQQETQYF
cdr3_nt: TGTGCCAGCAGCCAAGATTACCAGCAAGAGACCCAGTACTTC
v_call: TRBV4-2
j_call: TRBJ2-5
clone_size: NA
d_call: NA

cdr3_aa: CASSRTGSGEGYTF
cdr3_nt: TGTGCCAGTAGCAGGACAGGGAGCGGAGAAGGCTACACCTTC
v_call: TRBV19
j_call: TRBJ1-2
clone_size: NA
d_call: TRBD1

cdr3_aa: CASSQDALQETQYF
cdr3_nt: TGCGCCAGCAGCCAAGATGCGCTGCAAGAGACCCAGTACTTC
v_call: TRBV4-3
j_call: TRBJ2-5
clone_size: NA
d_call: NA

cdr3_aa: CASSLGPLYTF
cdr3_nt: TGTGCCAGCAGCTTAGGTCCCCTCTACACCTTC
v_call: TRBV7-2
j_call: TRBJ1-2
clone_size: NA
d_call: NA